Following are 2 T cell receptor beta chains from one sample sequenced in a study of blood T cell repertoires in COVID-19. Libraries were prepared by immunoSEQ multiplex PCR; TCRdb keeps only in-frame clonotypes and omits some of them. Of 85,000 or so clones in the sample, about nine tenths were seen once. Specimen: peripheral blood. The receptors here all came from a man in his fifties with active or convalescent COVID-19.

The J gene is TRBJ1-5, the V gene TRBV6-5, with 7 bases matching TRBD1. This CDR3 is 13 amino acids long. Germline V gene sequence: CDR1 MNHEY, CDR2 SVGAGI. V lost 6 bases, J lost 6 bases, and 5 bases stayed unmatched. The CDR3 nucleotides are TGTGCCAGCAGCCGGACAGGAGGTCAGCCCCAGCATTTT. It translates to CASSRTGGQPQHF.

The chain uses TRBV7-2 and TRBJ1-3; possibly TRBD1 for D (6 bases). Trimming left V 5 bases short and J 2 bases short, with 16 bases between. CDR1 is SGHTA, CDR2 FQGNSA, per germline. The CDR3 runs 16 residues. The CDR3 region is CASSEQGGMAGNTIYF. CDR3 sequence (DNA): TGTGCCAGCAGCGAACAGGGCGGAATGGCTGGAAACACCATATATTTT. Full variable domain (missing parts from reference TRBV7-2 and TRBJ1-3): GAGVSQSPSNKVTEKGKDVELRCDPISGHTALYWYRQSLGQGLEFLIYFQGNSAPDKSGLPSDRFSAERTGGSVSTLTIQRTQQEDSAVYLCASSEQGGMAGNTIYFGEGSWLTVV.